The clone carrying this T cell receptor (beta chain) was recorded many times. Its target is unknown. The data stem from a study of regulatory T cells in long-lasting Graves disease. Specified time point: newly diagnosed GD, antithyroid drugs for less than 3 months. From PBMCs, RNA was extracted and then used to make the TCR library. Study results and limitations: The study found persistent patients shared more public clonotypes (2,741) than new patients (approximately 970). TCR diversity was lower in persistent than newly diagnosed Graves' disease.

Building of the TCR beta libraries involved iRepertoire HTBI primers and Arm-PCR of CDR3 regions. One entry per CDR3 protein, called by TCRdb with MiXCR from the multiplex PCR reads. The sample carries 300,000 to 400,000 distinct CDR3 sequences, approximately 15% recorded once. Separately, the same data were catalogued under a study of T cells in Graves' hyperthyroidism and ophthalmopathy. That publication notes: Diagnosis of hyperthyroidism was new in patients aged 18 to 65, and its duration was under 2 months.

The sequenced sample was peripheral blood mononuclear cells (PBMCs), obtained at new diagnosis, from a patient treated with antithyroid drugs. The receptor comes from a man between 35 and 55 years old with Graves disease.

The CDR3 protein is CASSQQGVVYEQYF. For the CDR3, the DNA is TGTGCCAGCAGCCAACAGGGGGTGGTGTACGAGCAGTACTTC. This chain links TRBV11-2 with TRBJ2-7; TRBD1 matches 8 bases. Trimming cost V 5 bases and J 4 bases; bases outside gene matches: 7. This CDR3 contains 14 residues. Looked up from germline, CDR1 is SGHAT and CDR2 is FQNNGV.